These 13 T cell receptor beta chains share one sample of origin, sequenced in a study of shared clonotypes between healthy human individuals. Method: immunoSEQ multiplex PCR; TCRdb's copy keeps in-frame clones and lacks some. The sample consists of about 2.1 million clones, 93% of them appearing once. Naivety among CD8 cells was defined by CD45RO negativity and positive CCR7 selection, thereby excluding terminally differentiated effector memory CD45RA+ cells. Sample: naive CD8+ T cells from PBMCs. The receptors come from a man between 18 and 29 years old in good health. Some clones in this sample may be carry-over from other donors' samples.

The CDR3, as DNA: TGTGCCAGCAGTTTAGATGTGGCGGGCACTGAAGCTTTCTTT. The encoded protein is CASSLDVAGTEAFF. The V gene is TRBV28, the J gene TRBJ1-1; D is uncertain. The V gene's germline CDR1 is MDHEN and CDR2 SYDVKM. CDR3 size: 14 residues. V was trimmed by 2 bases and J by 4 bases, leaving 11 bases between them.

The chain links TRBV5-1 to TRBJ2-5, with unresolved D. V was trimmed by 4 bases and J by 5 bases, leaving 12 bases between them. This CDR3 has 13 residues. CDR1 is SGHRS, CDR2 YFSETQ, per germline. For the CDR3, the DNA is TGCGCCAGCAGCAGCTACCCTACTGAGACCCAGTACTTC. Translation: CASSSYPTETQYF.

V gene TRBV11-3 combines with J gene TRBJ2-1; TRBD1 aligns across 7 bases. This CDR3 has 15 residues. Trimming at V came to 4 bases and at J to 4 bases, leaving 7 bases not matched to a gene. Per the germline V gene, CDR1 is SGHNT and CDR2 is YENEEA. Written as DNA, the CDR3 is TGTGCCAGCAGCTCCAAGACAGGGACGTACAATGAGCAGTTCTTC. Translation: CASSSKTGTYNEQFF.

This clone was counted once. Other DNA variants within this sample encode the same CDR3. V and J are TRBV6-5 and TRBJ2-7; D ambiguous. Germline-derived CDR1 and CDR2 are MNHEY and SVGAGI. V was shortened by 2 bases and J by 4 bases, with 9 bases between the two germline ends. The CDR3 spans 13 residues. Here the CDR3 reads CASSYGLDYEQYF. The CDR3 DNA sequence: TGTGCCAGCAGTTACGGGCTAGATTACGAGCAGTACTTC.

The V gene is TRBV27, the J gene TRBJ1-4; D not certain. This CDR3 region has 15 residues. CDR1 is MNHEY and CDR2 is SMNVEV in the germline V gene (reference sequence). Trimming cost V 0 bases and J 4 bases, with 9 bases left between them. CDR3: CASSLSAPYNEKLFF. In DNA, the CDR3 is TGTGCCAGCAGTTTATCTGCTCCTTATAATGAAAAACTGTTTTTT.

V usage is TRBV10-3 and J usage is TRBJ2-5, with TRBD2 matching over 7 bases. The CDR3 runs 16 residues. Trimming at V came to 3 bases and at J to 5 bases, leaving 12 bases not matched to a gene. Per the germline V gene, CDR1 is ENHRY and CDR2 is SYGVKD. The CDR3 coding sequence is TGTGCCATCAGTGACAAGGCTAGCGGAGCTGGGGAGACCCAGTACTTC. Amino acid sequence: CAISDKASGAGETQYF.

This clone turned up a few times. The rearrangement uses TRBV2 and TRBJ1-1; D gene unclear. CDR3 length: 8 residues. Between the trimmed V and J ends, which lost 4 bases and 13 bases, there was a span of 4 bases. Per the germline V gene, CDR1 is SNHLY and CDR2 is FYNNEI. In DNA, the CDR3 is TGTGCCAGCAGTGCCGTTTTCTTT. Translated: CASSAVFF.

CDR3 in DNA: TGCGCCAGCAGCCAAGTCCGAGGACAGGGAAATCAGCCCCAGCATTTT. This sequence encodes CASSQVRGQGNQPQHF. V and J are TRBV4-1 and TRBJ1-5; 8 nucleotides align to TRBD1. The length of the CDR3 is 16 residues. V lost 1 base to trimming and J lost 4 bases; unmatched junction nucleotides: 6. The V gene's germline CDR1 is MGHRA and CDR2 YSYEKL.

The chain is built from TRBV28 and TRBJ2-7; the match to TRBD1 covers 8 bases. CDR3 length equals 15 residues. J lost 7 bases, V lost 1 base, and 9 bases had no gene match. Germline values: CDR1 MDHEN, CDR2 SYDVKM. The CDR3 loop is CASSLYQQGVGEQYF. Written as DNA, the CDR3 is TGTGCCAGCAGTTTATATCAACAGGGGGTGGGTGAGCAGTACTTC.

This chain joins TRBV4-1 and TRBJ2-7, with a tentative D call TRBD2 (5 bases). The germline gives CDR1 MGHRA, CDR2 YSYEKL. V lost 1 base and J lost 0, with 10 bases in between. The CDR3 sequence is 15 residues long. The CDR3, as DNA: TGCGCCAGCAGCCAAGGTGAGGGTCTCTCCTACGAGCAGTACTTC. Its translation is CASSQGEGLSYEQYF.

This chain joins TRBV27 and TRBJ1-1, with 10 bases aligning to TRBD1. Trimming cost V 1 base and J 5 bases; bases outside gene matches: 7. The CDR3 runs to 16 residues. Germline V gene lookup returns CDR1 MNHEY and CDR2 SMNVEV (reference sequence). CDR3 DNA sequence: TGTGCCAGCAGTTTATTCGCGACAGGGGGCGTTACTGAAGCTTTCTTT. This gives the protein CASSLFATGGVTEAFF.

V gene TRBV9 combines with J gene TRBJ2-7, with 11 bases that match TRBD2. CDR3 length: 15 residues. With V trimmed by 3 bases and J by 3 bases, 5 bases remained unmatched. Germline V CDR1 and CDR2: SGDLS, YYNGEE. The CDR3 spells CASSEGTSGGYEQYF. The CDR3, as DNA: TGTGCCAGCAGCGAAGGGACTAGCGGAGGCTACGAGCAGTACTTC.

V and J are TRBV5-1 and TRBJ1-4, with 9 bases fitting TRBD1. The V gene's germline CDR1 is SGHRS and CDR2 YFSETQ. Trimming removed 4 bases from V and 2 bases from J; junction bases left unmatched: 6. CDR3 length equals 16 residues. The CDR3 DNA reads TGCGCCAGCAGCCTTGGAGGGACAGGGACTAATGAAAAACTGTTTTTT. It translates to CASSLGGTGTNEKLFF.